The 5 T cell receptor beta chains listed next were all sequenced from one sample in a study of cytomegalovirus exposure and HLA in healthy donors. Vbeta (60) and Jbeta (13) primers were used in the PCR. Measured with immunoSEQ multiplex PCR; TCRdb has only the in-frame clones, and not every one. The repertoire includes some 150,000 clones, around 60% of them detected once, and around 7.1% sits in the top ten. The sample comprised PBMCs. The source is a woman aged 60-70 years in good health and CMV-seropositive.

CDR3 bases: TGTGCCAGCAGCTTGAGAGGGTCAGATACGCAGTATTTT. Translated, it gives CASSLRGSDTQYF. V is TRBV5-6 and J is TRBJ2-3; D may be TRBD2 (5 bases). The V gene's germline CDR1 is SGHDT and CDR2 YYEEEE. The germline V and J ends were trimmed by 1 base and 4 bases, with 7 bases remaining between them. The CDR3 length is 13 residues.

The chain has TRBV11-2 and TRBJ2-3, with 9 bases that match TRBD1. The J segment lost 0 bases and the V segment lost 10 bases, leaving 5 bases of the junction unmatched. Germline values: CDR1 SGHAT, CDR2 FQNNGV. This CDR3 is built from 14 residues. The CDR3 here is CATNRGLSTDTQYF. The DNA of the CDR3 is TGTGCCACGAACAGGGGGCTTAGCACAGATACGCAGTATTTT.

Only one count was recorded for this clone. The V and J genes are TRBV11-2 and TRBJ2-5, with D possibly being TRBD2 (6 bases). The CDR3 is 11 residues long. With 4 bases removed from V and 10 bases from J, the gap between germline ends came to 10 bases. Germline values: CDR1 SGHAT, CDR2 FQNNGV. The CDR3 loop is CASSSRGYQYF. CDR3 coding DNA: TGTGCCAGCAGCTCGCGGGGATACCAGTACTTC.

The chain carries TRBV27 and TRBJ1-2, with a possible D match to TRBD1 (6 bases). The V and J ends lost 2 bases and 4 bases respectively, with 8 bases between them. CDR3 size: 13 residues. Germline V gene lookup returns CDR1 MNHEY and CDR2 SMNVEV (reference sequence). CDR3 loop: CASSLTDSYGYTF. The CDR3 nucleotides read TGTGCCAGCAGTTTAACGGACAGCTATGGCTACACCTTC.

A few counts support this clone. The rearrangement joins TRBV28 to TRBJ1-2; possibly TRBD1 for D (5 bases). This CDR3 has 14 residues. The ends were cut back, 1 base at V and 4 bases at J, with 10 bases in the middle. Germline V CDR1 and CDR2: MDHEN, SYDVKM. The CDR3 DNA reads TGTGCCAGCAGTTTATCGGGGGGTACCTATGGCTACACCTTC. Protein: CASSLSGGTYGYTF.